Following are 15 T cell receptor beta chains from one sample sequenced in a study of cytomegalovirus exposure and HLA in healthy donors. PCR involved 60 Vbeta and 13 Jbeta primers. Clones were read by immunoSEQ multiplex PCR, and TCRdb kept only the in-frame ones, dropping some. The top ten clones hold 1.5% to 2% of a sample with roughly 140,000 clones, roughly three quarters of them seen once. Sample: PBMCs. Every receptor here comes from a young woman in good health and CMV-seronegative.

The CDR3 bases are TGTGCCACCCAGGGGGGTCGAGGTACTGAAGCTTTCTTT. Its protein product is CATQGGRGTEAFF. The chain carries TRBV18 and TRBJ1-1; TRBD1 matches at 7 bases. With 10 bases clipped from V and 5 bases from J, the junction kept 10 bases outside the gene matches. Germline lookup yields CDR1 KGHSH and CDR2 LQKENI. This CDR3 region has 13 residues.

The genes are TRBV14 and TRBJ1-5, with D possibly matching TRBD1 (6 bases). V was cut by 8 bases and J by 2 bases, with 19 bases left in between. The germline CDR1 and CDR2 sequences are SGHDN and FVKESK. There are 16 residues in the CDR3. CDR3 bases: TGTGCCAGCCAATCATACAGGGACGCCGGCAATCAGCCCCAGCATTTT. Encoded protein: CASQSYRDAGNQPQHF.

The rearrangement links TRBV6-1 to TRBJ1-1; no clear D gene. The CDR3 runs 12 residues. V lost 6 bases and J lost 2, with 7 bases in between. Germline loops: CDR1 MNHNS, CDR2 SASEGT. This CDR3 reads CASRNFNTEAFF. CDR3 DNA: TGTGCCAGCAGAAACTTTAACACTGAAGCTTTCTTT.

The chain has TRBV21-1 and TRBJ2-3; TRBD2 is the table's D call and was not checked against the DNA. TRBV21-1 is a pseudogene segment. The CDR3 runs 14 residues. The CDR3 reads CASSIKGTPDTQYF. In nucleotides, the CDR3 is TGTGCCAGCAGCATAAAGGGGACTCCAGATACGCAGTATTTT.

The chain joins TRBV19 to TRBJ2-7; TRBD1 matches at 8 bases. CDR1 and CDR2 (germline): LNHDA, SQIVND (reference sequence). The CDR3 loop spans 14 amino acids. V trimming: 8 bases; J trimming: 0 bases; junction bases outside the gene matches: 6. The CDR3 nucleotides are TGTGCCAGTCGCCGGGACAGGAGCTCCTACGAGCAGTACGTC. This gives the protein CASRRDRSSYEQYV.

The rearrangement uses TRBV9 and TRBJ2-7, with 10 positions matching TRBD2. The J segment lost 5 bases and the V segment lost 3 bases, leaving 11 bases of the junction unmatched. Germline assignment: CDR1 SGDLS and CDR2 YYNGEE. The CDR3 extends over 16 amino acids. The CDR3 coding sequence is TGTGCCAGCAGCGCCCATTGGACTAGCGGCGGGAACGAGCAGTACTTC. The encoded protein is CASSAHWTSGGNEQYF. The variable domain in full, completed from reference TRBV9 and TRBJ2-7, reads DSGVTQTPKHLITATGQRVTLRCSPRSGDLSVYWYQQSLDQGLQFLIQYYNGEERAKGNILERFSAQQFPDLHSELNLSSLELGDSALYFCASSAHWTSGGNEQYFGPGTRLTVT.

V and J are TRBV20-1 and TRBJ2-5; D not resolved. The germline V gene has CDR1 DFQATT and CDR2 SNEGSKA (reference sequence). The CDR3 is 11 amino acids. V dropped 7 bases and J dropped 1 base, with 7 bases sitting between them. The CDR3 coding sequence is TGCAGTGTGTCCAGCCAAGAGACCCAGTACTTC. As protein: CSVSSQETQYF.

This chain uses TRBV28 with TRBJ1-1; D is perhaps TRBD1 (5 bases). Trimming cost V 7 bases and J 6 bases, with 15 bases left between them. CDR3 length: 13 residues. Germline V gene data show CDR1 as MDHEN and CDR2 as SYDVKM. This CDR3 reads CASIRGGTPEAFF. DNA for the CDR3: TGTGCCAGCATTCGGGGGGGTACCCCTGAAGCTTTCTTT.

This clone appeared a single time. J is TRBJ1-1 and V is TRBV19, with TRBD1 matching 7 bases. The germline gives CDR1 LNHDA, CDR2 SQIVND (reference sequence). Losses at the gene ends were 4 bases for V and 0 bases for J; bases not matched to a gene: 8. The CDR3 contains 16 residues. CDR3 region: CASSTGKGQLNTEAFF. CDR3 nucleotides: TGTGCCAGTAGTACCGGAAAGGGACAGTTGAACACTGAAGCTTTCTTT.

V is TRBV14 and J is TRBJ2-3, with TRBD1 matching 11 bases. The V and J ends lost 4 bases and 2 bases, in that order; junction bases with no gene match: 11. CDR1 SGHDN and CDR2 FVKESK come from the germline V gene. The CDR3 has 18 residues. In DNA, the CDR3 is TGTGCCAGCAGCCGATGGACAGGGGGCGCGTCCCTCACAGATACGCAGTATTTT. This encodes CASSRWTGGASLTDTQYF.

The V and J genes are TRBV9 and TRBJ2-3; 13 bases fit TRBD2. The CDR3 is 15 residues long. Germline-derived CDR1 and CDR2 are SGDLS and YYNGEE. The trim removed 4 bases at V and 4 bases at J, leaving 3 bases unmatched. DNA of the CDR3: TGTGCCAGCAGCTCAGGACTAGCGGGGGCAGATACGCAGTATTTT. As protein: CASSSGLAGADTQYF.

The gene calls are TRBV6-5 and TRBJ2-5, with 7 bases lining up with TRBD1. The germline V gene has CDR1 MNHEY and CDR2 SVGAGI. This CDR3 contains 13 residues. Unmatched junction bases numbered 4, after V lost 2 bases and J lost 7 bases. The CDR3 DNA sequence: TGTGCCAGCAGTTACGACAGGGTGGGGACCCAGTACTTC. Its translation: CASSYDRVGTQYF.

The genes are TRBV7-9 and TRBJ1-4; possibly TRBD1 for D (5 bases). The germline V and J ends were trimmed by 4 bases and 5 bases, with 14 bases remaining between them. Germline V CDR1 and CDR2: SEHNR, FQNEAQ (reference sequence). This CDR3 is built from 15 residues. CDR3 DNA sequence: TGTGCCAGCAGCTACCCAGACGGGGGGAATGAAAAACTGTTTTTT. Translation gives CASSYPDGGNEKLFF.

As regards this clone: The junction and the germline gene differ at one end; a read error may be behind it. The J gene is TRBJ1-2, the V gene TRBV7-9; 8 bases map to TRBD1. Germline V CDR1 and CDR2: SEHNR, FQNEAQ (reference sequence). The CDR3 is 19 residues long. The chain's CDR3 is CSSSLNSLDPFGNRGGYTF. CDR3 bases: TGTTCCAGCAGCTTAAATTCCCTCGATCCGTTTGGGAACAGGGGGGGCTACACCTTC.

The chain couples TRBV5-4 to TRBJ2-1; D is possibly TRBD2 (5 bases). V lost 4 bases to trimming and J lost 10 bases, with 12 bases between them. Germline loops: CDR1 SGHNT, CDR2 YYREEE (reference sequence). The CDR3 runs 12 residues. The CDR3 is CASSGTRREQFF. The DNA for the CDR3 is TGTGCCAGCAGCGGCACTAGGAGGGAGCAGTTCTTC.